Listed here is a single TCR beta chain. The target antigen is unknown. This entry comes from a study of CD8 T cells in ankylosing spondylitis. General study findings and limits: Ankylosing spondylitis blood appeared to be characterized by a TCR beta motif of eight highly homologous variants.

Germline values: CDR1 SGHAT, CDR2 FQDESV (reference sequence). V lost 0 bases to trimming and J lost 6 bases; unmatched junction nucleotides: 16. The CDR3 is made up of 19 amino acids. Using quantitative 5'-RACE with molecular barcodes, the authors made TCR beta libraries. TCRdb itself ran the 5' RACE reads through MiXCR, one entry per CDR3 protein. The sample consists of some 840,000 distinct CDR3 sequences, 12% of them appearing once. This sequence joins TRBV11-1 and TRBJ2-3; TRBD1 matches at 9 bases. The origin of this receptor is a male donor with ankylosing spondylitis. Sequencing was done on a sample of blood, either unsorted or a sorted T cell fraction (not recorded which). This CDR3 is CASSLAGGQGTSTRDTQYF. As DNA, the CDR3 is TGTGCCAGCAGCTTAGCGGGGGGACAGGGCACATCTACTAGGGATACGCAGTATTTT.